The source of this T cell receptor (beta chain) is a study of early T cells in non-severe SARS-CoV-2 infection (dated by TCRdb to about 2021). Regarding the complete study: Because TCR sequencing was done on bulk RNA from unsorted whole blood, the alpha and beta chains could not be paired.

Study-wide conclusions, independent of this receptor: Matching against VDJdb was skewed toward anti-spike CD8 responses, likely underestimated virus-specific expansions, and missed private and CD4 specificities.

Libraries were prepared through 5' RACE. TCRdb lists the instrument as NextSeq 500. In the TCR library protocol, unique molecular identifiers were attached to individual cDNA molecules to correct for PCR bias and sequencing error. Both TCR alpha and beta chains were sequenced, and tight co-correlation was observed between alpha and beta sequence abundances in each sample. The authors' analysis ran thus. Decombinator V4 was used to annotate TCR sequences for V gene, J gene and CDR3. TCRs were defined as expanded if a significant change between any two time points was detected under a Poisson model with p below 0.0001. Abundances of TCRs were expressed as counts per million after normalisation to the total number of TCRs sequenced in each sample. VDJdb, accessed 1 November 2021, was searched for CMV, EBV and SARS-CoV-2 annotated TCRs, with TCRs annotated for multiple antigens excluded. Starting from the raw public reads, TCRdb applied fastp trimming at Q25, assembled clones with MiXCR and retained in-frame beta chains. Rows with one shared CDR3 protein collapse into an entry with the most common genes and DNA. The V and J calls here are based on TCRdb, not the publication. Present in this sample are fewer than 40,000 distinct CDR3 sequences, around 4% of which were seen just once. Of the sample, over 5% is held by the ten largest clones.

A case-control design nested within a healthcare worker cohort in London, UK, was used, with weekly nasopharyngeal swab PCR tests and blood sampling performed. Healthcare workers were enrolled in the week of the UK lockdown, from 23 to 31 March 2020, and were followed every week for up to roughly 16 weeks. There are many counts of this clonotype. What antigen it recognizes has not been identified. Base qualities were left out, and no much larger clone turns up one base away. This sequence was found in an adult who was a healthcare worker with PCR-confirmed SARS-CoV-2 infection or an uninfected control (not recorded which). The sequenced sample consisted of whole blood.

The DNA reads as follows: TGTGCCAGCTCACAGTCCACCGGTAACCACAATGAGCAGTTCTTC. Its product reads: CASSQSTGNHNEQFF. The sequence links TRBV18 to TRBJ2-1; too little of a D gene remains to name it. For CDR1 and CDR2, the germline V gene lists KGHSH and LQKENI. V is shortened by 4 bases, J by 5 bases, and the region joining them spans 15 bases. Measured from the cysteine to the phenylalanine, the CDR3 is 15 residues long. Only CDR3 DNA remains: 45 bases, in frame from the first base.